The 19 T cell receptor beta chains below were found in one sample sequenced in a study of OX40 agonist ivuxolimab in advanced cancers. Sequencing used immunoSEQ multiplex PCR; TCRdb keeps in-frame clones, though not all of them. The table has roughly 58,000 clones, approximately 91% seen once. The sequenced sample was CD4+ or CD8+ T cells sorted from blood, obtained in a trial of the OX40 agonist ivuxolimab. The receptors stem from an adult with an advanced solid tumor such as melanoma, head and neck, liver or kidney cancer.

V gene TRBV6-1 combines with J gene TRBJ2-7; D gene uncertain. The germline CDR1 and CDR2 sequences are MNHNS and SASEGT. Trimming removed 4 bases from V and 2 bases from J, with 9 bases in between. The CDR3 consists of 13 residues. The DNA of the CDR3 is TGTGCCAGCAGTGTAAACGGACCCTACGAGCAGTACTTC. Its protein is CASSVNGPYEQYF.

This sequence joins TRBV14 and TRBJ2-7; 11 bases map to TRBD2. CDR3 size: 13 residues. CDR1 is SGHDN and CDR2 is FVKESK in the germline V gene. The junction had 6 bases not matched to a gene; V was cut back by 3 bases and J by 11 bases. CDR3 bases: TGTGCCAGCAGCCACTCCCGACTAGCGGGAAAGTACTTC. It codes for CASSHSRLAGKYF.

This clone was seen only a few times. This chain links TRBV19 with TRBJ1-1, with D possibly matching TRBD1 (6 bases). V was trimmed by 6 bases and J by 11 bases, leaving 19 bases between them. CDR3 length: 13 amino acids. Germline V gene sequence: CDR1 LNHDA, CDR2 SQIVND (reference sequence). For the CDR3, the DNA is TGTGCCAGTAGCACGGACAGCCAAAGAGGGGCTTTCTTT. Translated, it gives CASSTDSQRGAFF.

V is TRBV6-1 and J is TRBJ2-3; the D is unclear. The germline V gene has CDR1 MNHNS and CDR2 SASEGT. V lost 5 bases to trimming and J lost 7 bases, with 7 bases between them. The CDR3 spans 11 residues. The CDR3 region has the DNA TGTGCCAGCAGTTACGTGAATACGCAGTATTTT. The encoded protein is CASSYVNTQYF.

As concerns this clone: An end of the junction differs from the germline gene, which may be a read error. The chain combines TRBV19 with TRBJ1-5; 7 bases agree with TRBD1. CDR1 is LNHDA, CDR2 SQIVND, per germline (reference sequence). The CDR3 has 13 residues. The CDR3 sequence is CASSVDRVQPQHF. DNA of the CDR3: TGTGCCAGTAGTGTAGACAGGGTCCAGCCCCAGCATTTT.

The rearrangement uses TRBV11-2 and TRBJ2-7, with 9 bases fitting TRBD1. V shed 6 bases, J shed 3 bases, and the junction held 9 bases outside the gene matches. The CDR3 runs 15 residues. Per the germline V gene, CDR1 is SGHAT and CDR2 is FQNNGV. The CDR3 DNA reads TGTGCCAGCAGAGCCCCGGGACAGGGTATCTACGAGCAGTACTTC. Translating it yields CASRAPGQGIYEQYF.

V gene TRBV19 combines with J gene TRBJ1-1; 11 positions match TRBD1. Germline values: CDR1 LNHDA, CDR2 SQIVND (reference sequence). The CDR3 has 16 residues. V lost 7 bases and J lost 5; bases outside the gene matches: 12. DNA of the CDR3: TGTGCCAGTATTCTGAGCGGACAGGGGGCGGGTACTGAAGCTTTCTTT. Translated: CASILSGQGAGTEAFF.

V is TRBV6-1 and J is TRBJ2-1; no clear D gene. The CDR3 is 12 amino acids. Germline-derived CDR1 and CDR2 are MNHNS and SASEGT. V dropped 8 bases and J dropped 1 base, with 6 bases sitting between them. The CDR3 region is CASQVSYNEQFF. Written as DNA, the CDR3 is TGTGCCAGCCAAGTATCCTACAATGAGCAGTTCTTC.

The chain carries TRBV19 and TRBJ1-5; D is ambiguous. CDR3 length: 13 amino acids. From germline, CDR1 is LNHDA and CDR2 SQIVND (reference sequence). V lost 6 bases, J lost 4 bases, and 10 bases lay in between. CDR3 amino acids: CASSPGYNQPQHF. CDR3 bases: TGTGCCAGTAGCCCAGGTTATAATCAGCCCCAGCATTTT.

This chain links TRBV7-2 with TRBJ2-7; TRBD2 agrees at 7 bases. This CDR3 comprises 15 residues. Germline V gene sequence: CDR1 SGHTA, CDR2 FQGNSA. V was clipped by 2 bases and J by 3 bases; unmatched bases: 7. As DNA, the CDR3 is TGTGCCAGCAGCTTACCCAGGACTAGTCACTACGAGCAGTACTTC. This sequence encodes CASSLPRTSHYEQYF.

This clone showed up just once. This rearrangement joins TRBV5-1 to TRBJ2-7; D gene uncertain. CDR1 and CDR2 from the germline V gene are SGHRS and YFSETQ. This CDR3 is 14 amino acids long. V was cut by 0 bases and J by 1 base, with 8 bases left in between. CDR3 bases: TGCGCCAGCAGCTTGGCTGGCAGTTCCTACGAGCAGTACTTC. It is translated as CASSLAGSSYEQYF.

This rearrangement joins TRBV30 to TRBJ2-2; D may be TRBD1 (5 bases). The CDR3 sequence is 13 residues long. Trimming left V 3 bases short and J 0 bases short, with 5 bases between. CDR1 is GTSNPN, CDR2 SVGIG, per germline (reference sequence). Here the CDR3 DNA reads TGTGCCTGGAGGACAGCGAACACCGGGGAGCTGTTTTTT. Translated: CAWRTANTGELFF.

A single count supports this clone. This sequence joins TRBV7-9 and TRBJ2-5; D is perhaps TRBD2 (6 bases). The V and J ends lost 5 bases and 4 bases respectively, with 11 bases between them. Germline V gene lookup returns CDR1 SEHNR and CDR2 FQNEAQ (reference sequence). This CDR3 comprises 13 residues. CDR3 loop: CASSPHGRETQYF. In DNA form, the CDR3 reads TGTGCCAGCAGCCCCCACGGGAGAGAGACCCAGTACTTC.

J is TRBJ2-5 and V is TRBV6-5; D is ambiguous. V shed 0 bases and J shed 0 bases, with 5 bases lying between them. The CDR3 runs to 14 residues. Germline values: CDR1 MNHEY, CDR2 SVGAGI. CDR3 region: CASSYSWDQETQYF. CDR3 bases: TGTGCCAGCAGTTACTCGTGGGACCAAGAGACCCAGTACTTC.

This chain links TRBV7-6 with TRBJ2-7, with TRBD1 matching over 7 bases. Losses at the gene ends were 2 bases for V and 6 bases for J; bases not matched to a gene: 13. Germline CDR1 reads SGHVS; CDR2 reads FNYEAQ. CDR3 length: 16 amino acids. This CDR3 reads CASSLTAGTVLTEQYF. Here the CDR3 DNA reads TGTGCCAGCAGCTTAACGGCCGGGACAGTCCTGACCGAGCAGTACTTC.

V is TRBV28 and J is TRBJ1-1; D unclear. This CDR3 region has 15 residues. The germline V gene encodes CDR1 MDHEN and CDR2 SYDVKM. V lost 6 bases to trimming and J lost 0 bases, with 14 bases between them. CDR3: CASSSRWAMNTEAFF. CDR3 DNA: TGTGCCAGCAGCTCCCGGTGGGCCATGAACACTGAAGCTTTCTTT.

The V and J genes are TRBV29-1 and TRBJ2-7; D unclear. The CDR3 is made up of 11 amino acids. The V end lost 2 bases, the J end lost 7 bases, and 9 bases lay between the germline ends. The germline V gene has CDR1 SQVTM and CDR2 ANQGSEA. The CDR3 region has the DNA TGCAGCGTTGAATGGATGGGGGAGCAGTACTTC. Amino acids: CSVEWMGEQYF.

The rearrangement uses TRBV7-3 and TRBJ2-3; TRBD1 aligns across 7 bases. CDR1 and CDR2 from the germline V gene are SGHTA and FQGTGA. The CDR3 consists of 14 residues. V trimming: 3 bases; J trimming: 2 bases; junction bases outside the gene matches: 2. CDR3 loop: CASSFDRATDTQYF. The CDR3 bases are TGTGCCAGCAGCTTTGACAGGGCCACAGATACGCAGTATTTT.

The sample holds a few counts of this clone. The chain has TRBV9 and TRBJ2-1; 12 nucleotides align to TRBD2. CDR3 length: 15 amino acids. J was trimmed by 7 bases and V by 3 bases; bases with no gene match: 5. The V gene's germline CDR1 is SGDLS and CDR2 YYNGEE. Here the CDR3 reads CASSALAGGHNEQFF. The CDR3 coding sequence is TGTGCCAGCAGCGCACTAGCGGGAGGACATAATGAGCAGTTCTTC.